Each of the 3 T cell receptor beta chains below was sequenced from the same sample in a study of CD8 T cells in Susac syndrome. Reverse transcription of roughly 0.5 to 1 ug RNA used random hexamers. Via MiXCR, TCRdb re-called the immunoSEQ multiplex PCR reads, giving one row per CDR3 protein. The table includes about 150,000 distinct CDR3 sequences, nearly 97% detected once. Sequenced input: CD4+ T cells from PBMCs. All receptors derive from a human donor with Susac syndrome.

This rearrangement joins TRBV20-1 to TRBJ2-7; the D is unclear. CDR1 and CDR2 from the germline V gene are DFQATT and SNEGSKA (reference sequence). V lost 3 bases to trimming and J lost 3 bases, with 12 bases between them. The CDR3 extends over 13 amino acids. The CDR3 DNA reads as TGCAGTGCTAGCTGGCAGGCCGTCTACGAGCAGTACTTC. Its protein product is CSASWQAVYEQYF.

This rearrangement joins TRBV7-2 to TRBJ2-1; 8 positions match TRBD2. V lost 3 bases, J lost 4 bases, and 5 bases stayed unmatched. The CDR3 contains 15 residues. Germline loops: CDR1 SGHTA, CDR2 FQGNSA. The DNA for the CDR3 is TGTGCCAGCAGCTTTAGCGGGAACTCTTACAATGAGCAGTTCTTC. Amino acid sequence: CASSFSGNSYNEQFF.

The J gene is TRBJ2-5, the V gene TRBV7-9; D unclear. Trimming pared 3 bases from V and 5 bases from J, leaving 1 base between. The CDR3 has 10 amino acids. The germline V gene encodes CDR1 SEHNR and CDR2 FQNEAQ (reference sequence). The CDR3 DNA is TGTGCCAGCAGCTTTGAGACCCAGTACTTC. It translates to CASSFETQYF. Complete variable domain (other parts from reference TRBV7-9 and TRBJ2-5): DTGVSQNPRHKITKRGQNVTFRCDPISEHNRLYWYRQTLGQGPEFLTYFQNEAQLEKSRLLSDRFSAERPKGSFSTLEIQRTEQGDSAMYLCASSFETQYFGPGTRLLVL.